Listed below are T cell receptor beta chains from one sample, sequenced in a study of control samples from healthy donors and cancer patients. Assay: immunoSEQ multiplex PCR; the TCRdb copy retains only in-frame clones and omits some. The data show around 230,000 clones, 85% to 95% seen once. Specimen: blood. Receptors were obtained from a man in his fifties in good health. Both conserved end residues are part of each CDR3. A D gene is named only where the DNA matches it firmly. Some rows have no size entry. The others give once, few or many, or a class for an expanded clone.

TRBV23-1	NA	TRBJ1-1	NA	CASSQSGALPGGGGTEAFF	TGCGCCAGCAGTCAATCTGGGGCCTTACCGGGGGGGGGAGGAACTGAAGCTTTCTTT
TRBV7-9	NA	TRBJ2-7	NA	CASTQGGSGLEQYF	TGTGCCAGCACCCAAGGTGGCTCGGGGCTCGAGCAGTACTTC
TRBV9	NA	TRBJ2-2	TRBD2	CASSLGLAGTGELFF	TGTGCCAGCAGCCTAGGACTAGCGGGGACCGGGGAGCTGTTTTTT
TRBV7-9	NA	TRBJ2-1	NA	CASSSAPGRLVGDEQFF	TGTGCCAGCAGCTCAGCCCCGGGACGGCTCGTCGGTGATGAGCAGTTCTTC
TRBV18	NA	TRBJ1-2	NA	CASSPGRGGNGYTF	TGTGCCAGCTCACCCGGGAGGGGGGGCAATGGCTACACCTTC
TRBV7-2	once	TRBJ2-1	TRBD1	CASALFGQGLDEQFF	TGTGCCAGCGCCCTGTTCGGACAGGGGTTAGATGAGCAGTTCTTC
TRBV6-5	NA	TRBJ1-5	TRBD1	CASSSGQGGNQPQHF	TGTGCCAGCAGTTCGGGACAGGGGGGCAATCAGCCCCAGCATTTT
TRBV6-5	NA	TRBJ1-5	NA	CASSPSGNVLGPQHF	TGTGCCAGCAGCCCATCGGGCAATGTTTTAGGGCCCCAGCATTTT
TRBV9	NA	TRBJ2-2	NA	CASSAQGNTGELFF	TGTGCCAGCAGCGCACAGGGGAACACCGGGGAGCTGTTTTTT
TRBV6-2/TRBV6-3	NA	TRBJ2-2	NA	CASSPTGPGELFF	TGTGCCAGCAGTCCCACAGGGCCCGGGGAGCTGTTTTTT
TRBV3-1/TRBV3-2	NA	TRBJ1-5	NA	CASSQFGSNQPQHF	TGTGCCAGCAGCCAATTTGGTAGCAATCAGCCCCAGCATTTT
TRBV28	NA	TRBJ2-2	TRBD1	CASSLDRANTGELFF	TGTGCCAGCAGTTTGGACAGGGCCAACACCGGGGAGCTGTTTTTT
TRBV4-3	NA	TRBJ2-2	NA	CASSQAGPANTGELFF	TGCGCCAGCAGCCAAGCAGGTCCGGCGAACACCGGGGAGCTGTTTTTT
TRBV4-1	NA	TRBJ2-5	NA	CASSPTHQETQYF	TGCGCCAGCAGCCCGACGCACCAAGAGACCCAGTACTTC
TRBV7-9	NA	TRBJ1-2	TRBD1	CASSRFSGQEDRSTF	TGTGCCAGCAGCCGATTTTCGGGACAGGAGGATCGGTCCACCTTC
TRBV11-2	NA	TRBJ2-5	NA	CASSLELALLAQYF	TGTGCCAGCAGCTTAGAGCTAGCGCTCTTGGCCCAGTACTTC
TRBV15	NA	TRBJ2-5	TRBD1	CATSSRDRETQYF	TGTGCCACCAGCAGCCGGGACAGGGAGACCCAGTACTTC
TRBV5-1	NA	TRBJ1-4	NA	CASSFSGTNEKLFF	TGCGCCAGCAGCTTCTCCGGGACTAATGAAAAACTGTTTTTT
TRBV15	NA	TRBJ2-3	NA	CATSRDRGSPDTQYF	TGTGCCACCAGCAGAGACAGGGGTTCTCCAGATACGCAGTATTTT
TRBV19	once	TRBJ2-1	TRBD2	CASSRTSDIYNEQFF	TGTGCCAGTAGCCGGACTAGCGATATATACAATGAGCAGTTCTTC
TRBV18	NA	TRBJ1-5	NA	CASSPAGTGNQPQHF	TGTGCCAGCTCACCCGCCGGGACGGGCAATCAGCCCCAGCATTTT
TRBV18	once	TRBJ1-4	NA	CASSRTATNEKLFF	TGTGCCAGCTCACGGACAGCAACTAATGAAAAACTGTTTTTT
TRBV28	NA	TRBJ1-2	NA	CASRETLANYGYTF	TGTGCCAGCAGGGAGACGTTAGCTAACTATGGCTACACCTTC
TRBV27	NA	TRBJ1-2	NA	CASSLGLNYGYTF	TGTGCCAGCAGTTTAGGCCTTAACTATGGCTACACCTTC
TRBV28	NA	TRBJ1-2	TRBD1	CASKPGTGVRGYTF	TGTGCCAGCAAACCCGGGACAGGTGTCCGTGGCTACACCTTC
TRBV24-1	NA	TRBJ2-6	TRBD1	CATSYGRGTGSSGANVLTF	TGTGCCACCAGTTACGGTAGGGGGACAGGGAGCTCTGGGGCCAACGTCCTGACTTTC
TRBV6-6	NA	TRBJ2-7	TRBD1	CASSSRTGIHEQYF	TGTGCCAGCAGTTCCAGGACAGGGATTCACGAGCAGTACTTC
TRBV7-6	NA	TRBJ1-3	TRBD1	CASSLETGGSGNTIYF	TGTGCCAGCAGCTTAGAAACAGGGGGCTCCGGAAACACCATATATTTT
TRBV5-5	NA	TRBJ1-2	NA	CASSRTEPVDYYGYTF	TGTGCCAGCAGCAGAACAGAGCCCGTTGACTACTATGGCTACACCTTC
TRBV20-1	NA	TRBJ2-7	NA	CSASRSGTLRGTEQYF	TGCAGTGCTAGTAGATCGGGTACTCTAAGGGGGACCGAGCAGTACTTC
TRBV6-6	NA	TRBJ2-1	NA	CASSTGPSYNEQFF	TGTGCCAGCAGTACAGGGCCCTCCTACAATGAGCAGTTCTTC
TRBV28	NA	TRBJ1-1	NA	CASTPSRNTEAFF	TGTGCCAGCACCCCGTCGAGGAACACTGAAGCTTTCTTT
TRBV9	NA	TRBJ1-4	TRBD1	CASSVGRGEEKLFF	TGTGCCAGCAGCGTAGGCAGGGGGGAGGAAAAACTGTTTTTT
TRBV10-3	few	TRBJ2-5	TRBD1	CAPVGDSHRWETQYF	TGTGCTCCGGTCGGGGACAGCCACCGTTGGGAGACCCAGTACTTC
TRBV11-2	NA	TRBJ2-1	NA	CASSTQSPRSYNEQFF	TGTGCCAGCAGCACACAGTCCCCCCGCTCCTACAATGAGCAGTTCTTC
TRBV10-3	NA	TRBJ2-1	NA	CAISVEGWNEQFF	TGTGCCATCAGTGTGGAGGGTTGGAATGAGCAGTTCTTC
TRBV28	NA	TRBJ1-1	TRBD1	CASSPPPGGGGLNTEAFF	TGTGCCAGCAGTCCCCCCCCAGGGGGAGGAGGCCTGAACACTGAAGCTTTCTTT
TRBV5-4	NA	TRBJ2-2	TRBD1	CASSLATGGTGELFF	TGTGCCAGCAGCTTGGCGACAGGGGGTACCGGGGAGCTGTTTTTT
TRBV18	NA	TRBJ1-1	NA	CASSLGQTSNTEAFF	TGTGCCAGCTCACTGGGCCAGACCTCGAACACTGAAGCTTTCTTT